What follows are 23 T cell receptor beta chains derived from one specimen sequenced in a study of cytomegalovirus exposure and HLA in healthy donors. Clones were read by immunoSEQ multiplex PCR, and TCRdb kept only the in-frame ones, dropping some. The repertoire holds some 260,000 clones, about 88% seen once, with 9.5% to 15% in the top ten. Source material: PBMCs. The source is a man aged 18 to 29 in good health and CMV-seropositive.

This chain connects TRBV7-2 to TRBJ2-7, with D perhaps TRBD1 or TRBD2 (5 bases each). The CDR3 is 14 amino acids. From germline, CDR1 is SGHTA and CDR2 FQGNSA. The germline V and J ends were trimmed by 2 bases and 2 bases, with 10 bases remaining between them. CDR3 sequence (DNA): TGTGCCAGCAGCTTATCGGGACGGACCTACGAGCAGTACTTC. Encoded protein: CASSLSGRTYEQYF.

J is TRBJ1-2 and V is TRBV5-6; D is ambiguous. V lost 0 bases and J 4 bases, leaving 7 bases between the germline ends. The length of the CDR3 is 13 residues. Germline assignment: CDR1 SGHDT and CDR2 YYEEEE. The CDR3 spells CASSLEELYGYTF. Written as DNA, the CDR3 is TGTGCCAGCAGCTTGGAGGAGCTCTATGGCTACACCTTC.

This chain joins TRBV4-1 and TRBJ2-1; 10 bases agree with TRBD2. After removal of 4 bases from V and 7 bases from J, the junction contained 10 bases not matched to a gene. This CDR3 is 16 amino acids long. Germline V gene lookup returns CDR1 MGHRA and CDR2 YSYEKL. The CDR3 DNA sequence: TGCGCCAGCAGCCGAATGAGCGGGAGGGCCATTAATGAGCAGTTCTTC. Translated, it gives CASSRMSGRAINEQFF.

Only one count was recorded for this clone. The V and J genes are TRBV5-4 and TRBJ2-7; possibly TRBD2 for D (5 bases). The germline V gene encodes CDR1 SGHNT and CDR2 YYREEE (reference sequence). The CDR3 has 15 residues. Trimming left V 0 bases short and J 0 bases short, with 10 bases between. The CDR3 protein is CASSLGSGNSYEQYF. The CDR3 nucleotides are TGTGCCAGCAGCTTGGGGAGCGGTAACTCCTACGAGCAGTACTTC. The full variable domain, rest sourced from reference TRBV5-4 and TRBJ2-7, is ETGVTQSPTHLIKTRGQQVTLRCSSQSGHNTVSWYQQALGQGPQFIFQYYREEENGRGNFPPRFSGLQFPNYSSELNVNALELDDSALYLCASSLGSGNSYEQYFGPGTRLTVT.

Comment on this clone: Other DNA sequences from this sample encode an identical CDR3 as well. The rearrangement uses TRBV5-1 and TRBJ2-5; D is uncertain. The V end was cut by 4 bases, the J end by 3 bases, with 10 bases between. The CDR3 has 13 residues. The germline CDR1 and CDR2 sequences are SGHRS and YFSETQ. The CDR3, as DNA: TGCGCCAGCAGCCTTCGGACGGAAGAGACCCAGTACTTC. It yields the protein CASSLRTEETQYF.

The chain uses TRBV5-4 and TRBJ1-2, with TRBD1 matching 7 bases. Losses at the gene ends were 4 bases for V and 0 bases for J; bases not matched to a gene: 9. Germline V gene data show CDR1 as SGHNT and CDR2 as YYREEE (reference sequence). The CDR3 runs to 16 residues. The CDR3 sequence is CASSPRQGRTNYGYTF. The CDR3 bases are TGTGCCAGCAGCCCAAGACAGGGTCGGACTAACTATGGCTACACCTTC.

The chain links TRBV6-5 to TRBJ1-1; 7 bases match TRBD1. CDR3 length equals 12 residues. V trimming: 5 bases; J trimming: 7 bases; junction bases outside the gene matches: 4. The V gene's germline CDR1 is MNHEY and CDR2 SVGAGI. The CDR3 spells CASSPGQREAFF. CDR3 in DNA: TGTGCCAGCAGTCCGGGACAGCGTGAAGCTTTCTTT.

This clone was seen a single time. The rearrangement uses TRBV2 and TRBJ1-5, with unresolved D. There are 19 residues in the CDR3. From germline, CDR1 is SNHLY and CDR2 FYNNEI. Trimming took 3 bases from V and 4 from J, leaving 25 bases between them. CDR3 DNA: TGTGCCAGCAGTGATCTCGCGGCCTTAGGGAAAGGGCTTAATCAGCCCCAGCATTTT. Translating it yields CASSDLAALGKGLNQPQHF.

V is TRBV9 and J is TRBJ2-2; 10 positions match TRBD2. V shed 3 bases and J 0 bases; nucleotides not matched to a gene: 2. The CDR3 is made up of 16 amino acids. CDR1 SGDLS and CDR2 YYNGEE come from the germline V gene. The chain's CDR3 is CASSESGRANTGELFF. CDR3 in DNA: TGTGCCAGCAGCGAAAGCGGGAGGGCGAACACCGGGGAGCTGTTTTTT.

This clone was observed once. The rearrangement uses TRBV6-1 and TRBJ1-2; 8 nucleotides line up with TRBD1. CDR3 length: 14 residues. With V trimmed by 3 bases and J by 3 bases, 3 bases remained unmatched. Germline CDR1 and CDR2: MNHNS and SASEGT. CDR3 sequence (DNA): TGTGCCAGCAGTGACCGGGACAGGTACTATGGCTACACCTTC. Translated, it gives CASSDRDRYYGYTF.

The V gene is TRBV27, the J gene TRBJ2-7, with 7 positions matching TRBD1. The V segment lost 5 bases and the J segment 0 bases; nucleotides outside the gene matches: 4. The CDR3 covers 14 residues. The germline V gene has CDR1 MNHEY and CDR2 SMNVEV (reference sequence). CDR3 nucleotide sequence: TGTGCCAGCAGTCCAACAGGGGTCTCCTACGAGCAGTACTTC. Translating gives CASSPTGVSYEQYF.

The rearrangement joins TRBV6-1 to TRBJ1-2; no reliable D call. Trimming pared 0 bases from V and 0 bases from J, leaving 5 bases between. The V gene's germline CDR1 is MNHNS and CDR2 SASEGT. The CDR3 length is 14 residues. DNA of the CDR3: TGTGCCAGCAGTGAAGCTGGGGCTAACTATGGCTACACCTTC. Its translation is CASSEAGANYGYTF.

The rearrangement links TRBV7-3 to TRBJ1-4; a weak D match, TRBD1 (5 bases). Per germline, CDR1 SGHTA and CDR2 FQGTGA. V lost 0 bases, J lost 2 bases, and 10 bases lay in between. The CDR3 sequence is 16 residues long. The CDR3 is CASSLTGRVTNEKLFF. CDR3 DNA: TGTGCCAGCAGCTTAACGGGCAGGGTTACTAATGAAAAACTGTTTTTT.

The rearrangement links TRBV27 to TRBJ2-7; TRBD1 is a possible D gene (6 bases). Per the germline V gene, CDR1 is MNHEY and CDR2 is SMNVEV (reference sequence). V lost 6 bases, J lost 3 bases, and 15 bases lay in between. The CDR3 contains 14 residues. The CDR3: CASSQGLAYYEQYF. Here the CDR3 DNA reads TGTGCCAGCAGCCAGGGGCTAGCCTACTACGAGCAGTACTTC.

The chain couples TRBV5-4 to TRBJ2-7, with D maybe TRBD2 (5 bases). Trimming took off 4 bases at V and 5 bases at J, with 19 bases between the two ends. The germline gives CDR1 SGHNT, CDR2 YYREEE (reference sequence). The CDR3 is made up of 15 amino acids. This chain's CDR3 is CASSVGLGRLDEQYF. CDR3 sequence (DNA): TGTGCCAGCAGCGTTGGACTGGGTAGGCTGGACGAGCAGTACTTC.

On this clone itself: The DNA is left out, because the CDR3 cannot be placed on it with certainty; the CDR3 is given as TCRdb lists it. The CDR3 spells CASSHFGNSYEQYF. The V and J genes are TRBV7-2 and TRBJ2-7. The V gene's germline CDR1 is SGHTA and CDR2 FQGNSA. The CDR3 length equals 14 residues, ends included.

The rearrangement links TRBV4-1 to TRBJ1-1; TRBD1 matches at 9 bases. The germline V gene encodes CDR1 MGHRA and CDR2 YSYEKL. J gave up 5 bases and V 7 bases, and 5 bases lay outside the gene matches. The CDR3 is 13 residues long. CDR3 nucleotides: TGCGCCAGCATGTTGACAGGGGGTACTGAAGCTTTCTTT. Translation gives CASMLTGGTEAFF.

V gene TRBV13 combines with J gene TRBJ2-7; the D is unclear. The V end was cut by 5 bases, the J end by 3 bases, with 14 bases between. The V gene's germline CDR1 is PRHDT and CDR2 FYEKMQ (reference sequence). This CDR3 has 14 amino acids. Written as DNA, the CDR3 is TGTGCCAGCAGCGCCCCTGGGCTGTTCTACGAGCAGTACTTC. Its translation: CASSAPGLFYEQYF.

The gene calls are TRBV6-1 and TRBJ1-5; 7 bases align to TRBD1. Per the germline V gene, CDR1 is MNHNS and CDR2 is SASEGT. The CDR3 loop spans 15 amino acids. The V and J ends lost 5 bases and 0 bases, in that order; junction bases with no gene match: 4. The chain's CDR3 is CASSLQGYSNQPQHF. The CDR3 DNA follows: TGTGCCAGCAGTCTACAGGGGTATAGCAATCAGCCCCAGCATTTT.

The V gene is TRBV25-1, the J gene TRBJ2-1, with TRBD2 matching over 10 bases. In germline, CDR1 is MGHDK, CDR2 SYGVNS. J was trimmed by 7 bases and V by 2 bases; bases with no gene match: 2. The CDR3 has 14 amino acids. The CDR3 bases are TGTGCCAGCAGTGAAAAACTAGCGGGGAATGAGCAGTTCTTC. Translating gives CASSEKLAGNEQFF.

This chain connects TRBV18 to TRBJ2-1; 9 nucleotides agree with TRBD2. Germline V CDR1 and CDR2: KGHSH, LQKENI. After removal of 2 bases from V and 4 bases from J, the junction contained 6 bases not matched to a gene. CDR3 length: 16 amino acids. The CDR3 region is CASSPIFGLAYNEQFF. In DNA, the CDR3 is TGTGCCAGCTCACCAATCTTTGGACTAGCGTACAATGAGCAGTTCTTC.

The J gene is TRBJ2-7, the V gene TRBV6-5; tentative D call: TRBD1 (5 bases). V was cut by 0 bases and J by 2 bases, with 5 bases left in between. Germline CDR1 and CDR2: MNHEY and SVGAGI. The CDR3 runs 13 residues. The CDR3 loop is CASSYSDTYEQYF. CDR3 coding DNA: TGTGCCAGCAGTTACTCGGACACCTACGAGCAGTACTTC.

The CDR3 region has the DNA TGTGCCAGCAGTTTATCCGGTTATACCTACGAGCAGTACTTC. Residues: CASSLSGYTYEQYF. The genes are TRBV27 and TRBJ2-7; no definite D call. Trimming removed 0 bases at V and 2 bases at J, with 8 bases between. CDR1 is MNHEY and CDR2 is SMNVEV in the germline V gene (reference sequence). The CDR3 has 14 amino acids.